Here is one T cell receptor (beta chain) with its context. The data derive from a study of shared T cell receptors in the human thymus. Only in-frame clones appear in the TCRdb table, and some are missing; sequencing was by immunoSEQ multiplex PCR. The sample records about 610,000 clones, around 89% being singletons. The data were also submitted as part of a second study, on human thymus T cells.

Sequences were obtained from thymocytes. The sequence was obtained from a boy younger than two with a congenital heart defect.

The CDR3 DNA is TGTGCCAGCAGCCAGATGGGCATGGATACGCAGTATTTT. Translation: CASSQMGMDTQYF. The gene calls are TRBV4-2 and TRBJ2-3; no firm D call. This CDR3 has 13 amino acids. Germline CDR1 LGHNA, CDR2 YNFKEQ. V lost 3 bases and J 6 bases, leaving 10 bases between the germline ends.